One sample yielded the 26 T cell receptor beta chains listed below, sequenced in a study. TCRdb itself ran the RT-PCR reads through MiXCR, one entry per CDR3 protein. The sample contains about 680,000 distinct CDR3 sequences, 11% to 15% of which appear only once. Sequencing was done on a sample of memory CD4+ T cells from blood. These receptors all come from a female donor in good health, serving as a healthy control.

This clonotype was recorded a few times. The rearrangement links TRBV20-1 to TRBJ2-1; no definite D call. V gave up 0 bases and J gave up 8 bases, with 14 bases separating them. Germline V gene sequence: CDR1 DFQATT, CDR2 SNEGSKA (reference sequence). The CDR3 totals 14 residues. The CDR3: CSARDRVSTDEQFF. For the CDR3, the DNA is TGCAGTGCTAGAGACCGGGTCTCGACCGATGAGCAGTTCTTC.

The CDR3 reads CASSFGGGPFHGYTF. CDR3 nucleotides: TGTGCCAGCAGCTTTGGTGGGGGGCCCTTCCATGGCTACACCTTC. V gene TRBV12-1 combines with J gene TRBJ1-2. TRBV12-1 is deemed a pseudogene. This CDR3 is 15 amino acids long.

CDR3 DNA: TGTGCCAGCAGCTTAGTGAGAGGGACAGTCCACAATCAGCCCCAGCATTTT. Translated: CASSLVRGTVHNQPQHF. The gene calls are TRBV7-4 and TRBJ1-5, with 7 nucleotides matching TRBD1. The CDR3 is 17 amino acids. J was trimmed by 3 bases and V by 1 base; bases with no gene match: 9. Germline V gene data show CDR1 as SGHVT and CDR2 as SQSDAQ.

The chain recombines TRBV28 with TRBJ1-1; D gene unclear. CDR3 length: 15 residues. Germline CDR1 reads MDHEN; CDR2 reads SYDVKM. V dropped 5 bases and J dropped 11 bases, with 24 bases sitting between them. CDR3 DNA: TGTGCCAGCAGTACAAAGGAGGGAACCCTTTTCGGCGCTTTCTTT. Protein product: CASSTKEGTLFGAFF.

The gene calls are TRBV6-6 and TRBJ1-1; maybe TRBD1 (5 bases). The V and J ends lost 5 bases and 4 bases respectively, with 8 bases between them. The CDR3 spans 12 residues. Looked up from germline, CDR1 is MNHNY and CDR2 is SVGAGI (reference sequence). Here the CDR3 reads CASSRGPTEAFF. The CDR3 nucleotides are TGTGCCAGCAGTAGGGGTCCCACTGAAGCTTTCTTT.

Here the CDR3 reads CASSARGLSDTGELFF. CDR3 sequence (DNA): TGTGCCAGCAGTGCCAGGGGACTCTCGGACACCGGGGAGCTGTTTTTT. The rearrangement links TRBV6-5 to TRBJ2-2; D could derive from TRBD1 or TRBD2 (6 bases each). This CDR3 region has 16 residues. Deletions cut 5 bases from V and 3 bases from J, with 16 bases between. The germline CDR1 and CDR2 sequences are MNHEY and SVGAGI.

This clonotype came up many times. The V and J genes are TRBV27 and TRBJ1-4; possibly TRBD1 for D (6 bases). V lost 0 bases, J lost 8 bases, and 13 bases lay in between. Germline V gene data show CDR1 as MNHEY and CDR2 as SMNVEV (reference sequence). CDR3 length: 15 amino acids. The CDR3 DNA is TGTGCCAGCAGTTTATCGGGGGCGGCCTGGGAAAAACTGTTTTTT. Its protein product is CASSLSGAAWEKLFF.

The rearrangement uses TRBV28 and TRBJ2-7, with 10 bases aligning to TRBD1. Germline assignment: CDR1 MDHEN and CDR2 SYDVKM. V lost 3 bases and J lost 2; bases outside the gene matches: 4. The CDR3 totals 15 residues. CDR3 residues: CASSLFGQGAYEQYF. The CDR3 bases are TGTGCCAGCAGTTTGTTTGGACAGGGGGCCTACGAGCAGTACTTC.

Points on this clonotype: The junction departs from the called germline gene at one end, perhaps through a read error. The chain links TRBV12-3 or TRBV12-4 to TRBJ1-2, with D perhaps TRBD1 (6 bases). There are 13 residues in the CDR3. The chain's CDR3 is CDSSLTGDYGYTF. In nucleotides, the CDR3 is TGTGACAGCAGTCTGACAGGAGACTATGGCTACACCTTC.

In its sample, this clonotype was seen a few times. The V call is TRBV5-6, the J call TRBJ1-5; the D gene is possibly TRBD1 (6 bases). This CDR3 region has 14 residues. Trimming took off 4 bases at V and 3 bases at J, with 11 bases between the two ends. Germline lookup yields CDR1 SGHDT and CDR2 YYEEEE. The CDR3 here is CASSRTVSNQPQHF. CDR3 DNA: TGTGCCAGCAGCCGGACAGTTTCCAATCAGCCCCAGCATTTT.

The V and J genes are TRBV9 and TRBJ2-3; D ambiguous. Germline CDR1 is SGDLS and CDR2 is YYNGEE. V was trimmed by 2 bases and J by 6 bases, leaving 13 bases between them. The CDR3 length is 14 residues. Here the CDR3 DNA reads TGTGCCAGCAGCGTCAATTCGATGATCGATACGCAGTATTTT. Translated, it gives CASSVNSMIDTQYF.

The rearrangement uses TRBV13 and TRBJ1-6; D not resolved. Trimming took 7 bases from V and 5 from J, leaving 18 bases between them. This CDR3 is built from 16 residues. Germline V lookup: CDR1 PRHDT, CDR2 FYEKMQ (reference sequence). CDR3 sequence reads: CASKYRAGWDNSPLHF. The CDR3 DNA reads TGTGCCAGCAAGTATCGCGCTGGATGGGATAATTCACCCCTCCACTTT.

This clonotype was detected a few times. The V call is TRBV7-8, the J call TRBJ2-1, with 13 bases fitting TRBD2. Germline assignment: CDR1 SGHVS and CDR2 FQNEAQ. After removal of 8 bases from V and 2 bases from J, the junction contained 3 bases not matched to a gene. The length of the CDR3 is 15 residues. As DNA, the CDR3 is TGTGCCAGCGGAGGACTAGCGGGGGCCTACAATGAGCAGTTCTTC. As protein: CASGGLAGAYNEQFF.

The table lists this clonotype with a few counts. The V and J genes are TRBV5-1 and TRBJ1-5; D unclear. CDR3 length: 13 amino acids. V was clipped by 1 base and J by 3 bases, with 5 bases between them. The germline gives CDR1 SGHRS, CDR2 YFSETQ. In nucleotides, the CDR3 is TGCGCCAGCAGCTTGTCAGACAATCAGCCCCAGCATTTT. It yields the protein CASSLSDNQPQHF.

This chain uses TRBV7-9 with TRBJ2-1; 7 bases fit TRBD2. Germline V lookup: CDR1 SEHNR, CDR2 FQNEAQ (reference sequence). The J segment lost 2 bases and the V segment lost 3 bases, leaving 7 bases of the junction unmatched. CDR3 length equals 16 residues. CDR3 bases: TGTGCCAGCAGCTTCGGCAGCGGGACCGCCTACAATGAGCAGTTCTTC. The encoded protein is CASSFGSGTAYNEQFF.

The chain couples TRBV5-4 to TRBJ1-5; 8 nucleotides line up with TRBD1. Per germline, CDR1 SGHNT and CDR2 YYREEE (reference sequence). The CDR3 contains 13 residues. J gave up 9 bases and V 4 bases, and 6 bases lay outside the gene matches. This chain's CDR3 is CASSPDRGRPQHF. The CDR3 nucleotides read TGTGCCAGCAGCCCCGACAGGGGAAGGCCCCAGCATTTT.

This clonotype was recorded at least ten times. The chain joins TRBV20-1 to TRBJ2-3; TRBD2 matches 8 bases. CDR1 DFQATT and CDR2 SNEGSKA come from the germline V gene (reference sequence). Germline trimming cut 6 bases from V and 4 bases from J; bases unmatched to any gene: 9. The CDR3 is 14 amino acids. The CDR3 region has the DNA TGCAGTGCCGACCGGGGGGGATTAGCAGATACGCAGTATTTT. Translation: CSADRGGLADTQYF.

V is TRBV7-3 and J is TRBJ2-3; 13 bases agree with TRBD2. This CDR3 contains 17 residues. Trimming took 4 bases from V and 2 from J; bases not matched to a gene: 6. CDR1 is SGHTA and CDR2 is FQGTGA in the germline V gene. The chain's CDR3 is CASSSQLAGGPTDTQYF. In DNA form, the CDR3 reads TGTGCCAGCAGCTCCCAACTAGCGGGGGGGCCCACAGATACGCAGTATTTT.

The V and J genes are TRBV7-2 and TRBJ2-1, with TRBD1 matching 12 bases. This CDR3 is built from 15 residues. Germline CDR1 is SGHTA and CDR2 is FQGNSA. V lost 0 bases, J lost 8 bases, and 2 bases stayed unmatched. The CDR3 sequence is CASSLARDRGHEQFF. CDR3 in DNA: TGTGCCAGCAGCTTAGCCCGGGACAGGGGGCATGAGCAGTTCTTC.

The chain is built from TRBV7-3 and TRBJ1-2; TRBD1 is a possible D gene (5 bases). This CDR3 has 17 amino acids. Between the trimmed V and J ends, which lost 5 bases and 8 bases, there was a span of 27 bases. Germline values: CDR1 SGHTA, CDR2 FQGTGA. CDR3 sequence reads: CASSLRRGDPAETGYTF. CDR3 bases: TGTGCCAGCAGCCTTCGGCGGGGGGACCCCGCGGAGACAGGCTACACCTTC.

V is TRBV11-3 and J is TRBJ2-5, with TRBD2 identical over 9 bases. Germline assignment: CDR1 SGHNT and CDR2 YENEEA. V lost 4 bases, J lost 1 base, and 10 bases stayed unmatched. The CDR3 extends over 17 amino acids. CDR3 sequence reads: CASSSQRGLAIQETQYF. DNA for the CDR3: TGTGCCAGCAGCTCCCAACGGGGACTAGCTATCCAAGAGACCCAGTACTTC.

A few counts support this clonotype. V gene TRBV6-5 combines with J gene TRBJ2-3; possible D gene TRBD1, 6 bases. The CDR3 length is 15 residues. Germline CDR1 MNHEY, CDR2 SVGAGI. V shed 0 bases and J shed 2 bases, with 9 bases lying between them. The CDR3 DNA reads as TGTGCCAGCAGTTACTCGTACAGGGTCACAGATACGCAGTATTTT. Translation: CASSYSYRVTDTQYF.

This chain links TRBV20-1 with TRBJ2-7, with D unclear. CDR1 is DFQATT, CDR2 SNEGSKA, per germline (reference sequence). There are 15 residues in the CDR3. The V and J ends lost 2 bases and 4 bases respectively, with 18 bases between them. The CDR3 DNA reads as TGCAGTGCTAGACGCAGTGGACCTGATTCTTACGAGCAGTACTTC. It is translated as CSARRSGPDSYEQYF.

This clonotype has a handful of counts. The chain uses TRBV7-9 and TRBJ1-2; no definite D call. Trimming took 1 base from V and 6 from J, leaving 9 bases between them. The CDR3 has 13 amino acids. Germline values: CDR1 SEHNR, CDR2 FQNEAQ (reference sequence). CDR3 coding DNA: TGTGCCAGCAGCTTAGGTTCGGGTAATGGCTACACCTTC. Translating it yields CASSLGSGNGYTF.

The rearrangement links TRBV6-1 to TRBJ1-2; D is ambiguous. Germline V CDR1 and CDR2: MNHNS, SASEGT. V lost 2 bases to trimming and J lost 1 base, with 8 bases between them. The CDR3 covers 14 residues. CDR3 sequence (DNA): TGTGCCAGCAGTGAACGGAGTAGTAACTATGGCTACACCTTC. This sequence encodes CASSERSSNYGYTF.

This clonotype occurred many times. V gene TRBV11-2 combines with J gene TRBJ2-7; D not certain. Germline loops: CDR1 SGHAT, CDR2 FQNNGV. CDR3 length: 11 amino acids. Between the trimmed V and J ends, which lost 2 bases and 6 bases, there was a span of 5 bases. CDR3 DNA: TGTGCCAGCAGCTTAAGATTCGAGCAGTACTTC. Its protein is CASSLRFEQYF. The entire variable domain, with the rest obtained from reference TRBV11-2 and TRBJ2-7, is as follows: EAGVAQSPRYKIIEKRQSVAFWCNPISGHATLYWYQQILGQGPKLLIQFQNNGVVDDSQLPKDRFSAERLKGVDSTLKIQPAKLEDSAVYLCASSLRFEQYFGPGTRLTVT.